Listed below are T cell receptor beta chains from one sample, sequenced in a study of lymphopenia after photon versus proton radiotherapy. Repertoires were generated with immunoSEQ multiplex PCR, while TCRdb's copy carries only in-frame clones and drops some. The table lists under 30,000 clones, more than 75% of them singletons. The sequencing here drew on peripheral blood, taken from a patient treated with photon-based radiotherapy. These receptors all come from a woman aged 45-60 years with cholangiocarcinoma. CDR3s include the opening cysteine and the closing phenylalanine or tryptophan. D genes are given only for firm matches. Rows may omit the clone size; those that give it use once, few, many or a size class.

d_gene	j_gene	v_gene	len	abundance	CDR3aa	CDR3nt
-	TRBJ1-6	TRBV28	14	-	CASRATRGSSPLHF	TGTGCCAGCAGGGCGACCCGGGGAAGTTCACCCCTCCACTTT
-	TRBJ2-1	TRBV10-3	12	-	CAITGSIPLKFF	TGTGCCATCACCGGGTCCATCCCGCTGAAGTTCTTC
-	TRBJ1-2	TRBV30	15	few	CAWRAREISSYGYTF	TGTGCCTGGAGGGCCAGGGAGATCAGTAGCTATGGCTACACCTTC
TRBD2	TRBJ2-5	TRBV11-3	14	-	CASSGGEIRETQYF	TGTGCCAGCAGTGGGGGGGAGATAAGGGAGACCCAGTACTTC
-	TRBJ1-5	TRBV6-5	13	-	CASRIGSNQPQHF	TGTGCCAGCAGAATTGGTAGCAATCAGCCCCAGCATTTT
-	TRBJ1-2	TRBV28	13	-	CASTSSGDYGYTF	TGTGCCAGCACTTCGAGTGGCGACTATGGCTACACCTTC
-	TRBJ2-5	TRBV5-4	15	-	CASSSPGEVGETQYF	TGTGCCAGCAGCAGCCCGGGAGAAGTCGGGGAGACCCAGTACTTC
TRBD1	TRBJ1-5	TRBV5-3	17	once	CARSQRGTANSNQPQHF	TGTGCCAGAAGCCAGAGAGGGACAGCAAATAGCAATCAGCCCCAGCATTTT
-	TRBJ2-3	TRBV7-2	13	-	CASSLRQSDTQYF	TGTGCCAGCAGCCTTCGACAGTCAGATACGCAGTATTTT
-	TRBJ2-7	TRBV30	13	-	CAWSWGKTYEQYF	TGTGCCTGGAGTTGGGGCAAAACCTACGAGCAGTACTTC
-	TRBJ1-1	TRBV4-3	15	-	CASSQGYRANTEAFF	TGCGCCAGCAGCCAAGGCTACAGGGCGAACACTGAAGCTTTCTTT
-	TRBJ2-3	TRBV11-2	11	-	CASSLYDTQYF	TGTGCCAGCAGCCTCTATGATACGCAGTATTTT